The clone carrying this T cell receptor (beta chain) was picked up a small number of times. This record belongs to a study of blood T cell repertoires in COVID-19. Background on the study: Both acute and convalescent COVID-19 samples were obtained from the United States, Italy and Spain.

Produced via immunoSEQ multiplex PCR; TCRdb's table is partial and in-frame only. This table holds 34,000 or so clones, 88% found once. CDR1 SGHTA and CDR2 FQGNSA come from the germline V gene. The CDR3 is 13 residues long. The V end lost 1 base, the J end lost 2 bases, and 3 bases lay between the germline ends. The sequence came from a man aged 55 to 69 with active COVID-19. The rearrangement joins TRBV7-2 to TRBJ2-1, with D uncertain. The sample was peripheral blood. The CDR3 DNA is TGTGCCAGCAGCTTAGGGCCCTACAATGAGCAGTTCTTC. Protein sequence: CASSLGPYNEQFF.